Presented here are 3 T cell receptor beta chains from one specimen sequenced in a study of cytomegalovirus exposure and HLA in healthy donors. Vbeta (60) and Jbeta (13) primers were used in the PCR. Some clones are missing from TCRdb's copy, which holds only in-frame ones; the method was immunoSEQ multiplex PCR. The sample lists 120,000 or so clones; more than 60% were seen once. Input material: PBMCs. The receptors were sampled from a woman between 50 and 59 years old in good health and CMV-seropositive.

The chain uses TRBV7-9 and TRBJ2-5; 8 bases line up with TRBD1. Germline V lookup: CDR1 SEHNR, CDR2 FQNEAQ (reference sequence). Unmatched junction bases numbered 11, after V lost 6 bases and J lost 5 bases. This CDR3 is 15 amino acids long. The CDR3 here is CASSSRDRRGETQYF. The DNA of the CDR3 is TGTGCCAGCAGTTCCCGGGACAGGCGAGGGGAGACCCAGTACTTC.

The V and J genes are TRBV15 and TRBJ2-1; 13 bases line up with TRBD2. The length of the CDR3 is 22 residues. Germline CDR1 reads LNHNV; CDR2 reads YYDKDF (reference sequence). V trimming: 0 bases; J trimming: 0 bases; junction bases outside the gene matches: 14. CDR3 sequence: CATSRDRGTGTSGESSYNEQFF. The CDR3 nucleotides are TGTGCCACCAGCAGAGATCGGGGGACAGGGACTAGCGGGGAGAGCTCCTACAATGAGCAGTTCTTC.

This sequence joins TRBV10-3 and TRBJ2-5, with D possibly matching TRBD1 (6 bases). Germline V CDR1 and CDR2: ENHRY, SYGVKD. The CDR3 covers 15 residues. Trimming removed 3 bases at V and 2 bases at J, with 13 bases between. CDR3 region: CAISDGDKNQETQYF. The CDR3, as DNA: TGTGCCATCAGTGATGGGGACAAGAATCAAGAGACCCAGTACTTC.